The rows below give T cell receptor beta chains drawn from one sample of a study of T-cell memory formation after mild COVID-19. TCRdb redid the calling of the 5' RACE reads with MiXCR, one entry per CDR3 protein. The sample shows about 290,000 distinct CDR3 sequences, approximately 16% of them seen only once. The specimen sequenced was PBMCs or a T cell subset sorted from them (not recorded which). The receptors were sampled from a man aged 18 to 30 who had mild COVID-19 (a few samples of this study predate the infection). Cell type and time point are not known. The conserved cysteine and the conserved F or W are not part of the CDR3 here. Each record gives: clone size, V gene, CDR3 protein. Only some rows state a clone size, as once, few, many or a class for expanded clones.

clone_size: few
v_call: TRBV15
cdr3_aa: ATSTGLQSSTDTQY

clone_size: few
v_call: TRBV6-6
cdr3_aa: ASSSRGAGTDTQY

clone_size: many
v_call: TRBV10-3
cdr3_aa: APDRAVREQY

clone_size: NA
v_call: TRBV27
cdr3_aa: ASSSPDSPNYGYT

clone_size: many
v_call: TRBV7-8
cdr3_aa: ASSSGSNQPQH

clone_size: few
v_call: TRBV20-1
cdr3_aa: SARVWLAGTDTQY

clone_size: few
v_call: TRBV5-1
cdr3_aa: ASSGAWVETQY

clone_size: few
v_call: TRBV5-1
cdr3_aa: ASSKTSGVYNEQF

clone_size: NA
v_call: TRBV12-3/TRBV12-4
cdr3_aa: ASSFSGTREY

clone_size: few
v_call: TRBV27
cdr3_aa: ASRQGLNQPQH

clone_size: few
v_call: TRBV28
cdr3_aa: ASRHAGTGGETEAF

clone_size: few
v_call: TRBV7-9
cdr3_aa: ASSLALSAQETQY

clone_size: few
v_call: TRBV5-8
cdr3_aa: ASSLDTGGRDQPQH

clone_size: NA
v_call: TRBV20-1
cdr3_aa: SSTPPTGERREAF

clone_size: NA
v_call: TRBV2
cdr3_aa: ASMTGTATYEQY

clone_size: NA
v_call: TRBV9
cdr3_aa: ASSNRGDSPLH

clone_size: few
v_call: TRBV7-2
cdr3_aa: ASSLMGGGALETQY

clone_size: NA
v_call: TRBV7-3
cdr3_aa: ASSLHGGGIYEQY

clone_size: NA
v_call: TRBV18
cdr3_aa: ASSPGPGEDPLH

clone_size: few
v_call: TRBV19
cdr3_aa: ASSMNSEETQY

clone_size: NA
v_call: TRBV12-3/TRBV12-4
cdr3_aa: ASRYRLAANTGELF

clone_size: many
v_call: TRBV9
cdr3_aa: ASSVTEGYEQY

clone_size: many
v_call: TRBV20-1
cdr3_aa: SFSIGSYEQY

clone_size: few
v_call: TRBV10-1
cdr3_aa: ASSESRGSDEQY